The entry below gives a single TCR beta chain sequence along with its context. Per the original methods: The assay estimated nucleated cells by amplifying reference gene primers. Using immunoSEQ multiplex PCR, the repertoire was profiled, and TCRdb retains in-frame clones only, with some absent. The V and J calls and clone size are taken from that table; D and trimming were inferred from the DNA. Of about 120,000 clones listed, 82% are singletons. This entry is derived from a study of blood T cell repertoires in COVID-19. On the study more broadly: COVID-19 samples collected from the United States, Italy and Spain covered acute and convalescent phases. PBMCs, B-cell-depleted T cells, or T cells provided the cDNA or gDNA that made up the material.

The CDR3 is 16 residues long. The V gene end was trimmed by 6 bases and the J gene end by 12 bases; junction bases not matched to a gene: 19. Germline V gives CDR1 SNHLY, CDR2 FYNNEI. The rearrangement uses TRBV2 and TRBJ2-7; 11 bases agree with TRBD1. This receptor was taken from a woman aged 70-85 years with acute or convalescent COVID-19. Sample: peripheral blood. CDR3 coding DNA: TGTGCCAGCAGCCTGCGCCACGAACGGACAGGGGGCGTACCGTACTTC. Its translation: CASSLRHERTGGVPYF.